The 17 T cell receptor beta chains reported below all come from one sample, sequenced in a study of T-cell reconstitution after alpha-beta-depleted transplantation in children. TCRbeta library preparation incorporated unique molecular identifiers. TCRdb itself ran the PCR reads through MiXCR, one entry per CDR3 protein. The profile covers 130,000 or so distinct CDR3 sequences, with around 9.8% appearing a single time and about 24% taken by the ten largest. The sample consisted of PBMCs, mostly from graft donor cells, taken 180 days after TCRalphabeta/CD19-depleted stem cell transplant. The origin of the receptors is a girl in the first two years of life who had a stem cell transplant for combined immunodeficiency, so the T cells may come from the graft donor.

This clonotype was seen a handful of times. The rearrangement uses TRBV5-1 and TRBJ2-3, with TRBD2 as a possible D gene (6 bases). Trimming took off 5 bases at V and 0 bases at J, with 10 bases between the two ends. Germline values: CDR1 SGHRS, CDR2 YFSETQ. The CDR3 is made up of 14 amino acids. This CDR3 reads CASRGGTSTDTQYF. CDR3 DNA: TGCGCCAGCAGGGGAGGAACTAGCACAGATACGCAGTATTTT.

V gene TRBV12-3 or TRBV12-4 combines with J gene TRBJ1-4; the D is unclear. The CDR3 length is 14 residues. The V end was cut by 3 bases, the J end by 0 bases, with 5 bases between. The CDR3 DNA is TGTGCCAGCAGTTTCCGGGCAACTAATGAAAAACTGTTTTTT. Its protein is CASSFRATNEKLFF.

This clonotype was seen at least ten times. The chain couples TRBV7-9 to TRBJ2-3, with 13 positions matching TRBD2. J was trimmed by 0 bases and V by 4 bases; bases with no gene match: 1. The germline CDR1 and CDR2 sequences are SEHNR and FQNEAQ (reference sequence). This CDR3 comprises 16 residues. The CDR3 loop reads CASSSGLAGSTDTQYF. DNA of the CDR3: TGTGCCAGCAGCTCGGGACTAGCGGGGAGCACAGATACGCAGTATTTT.

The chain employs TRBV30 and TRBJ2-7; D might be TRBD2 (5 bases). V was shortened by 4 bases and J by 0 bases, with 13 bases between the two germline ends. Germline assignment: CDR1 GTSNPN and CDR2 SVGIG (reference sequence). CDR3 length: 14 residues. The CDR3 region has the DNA TGTGCCTGGACTCTAGCCGCAAGCTCCTACGAGCAGTACTTC. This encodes CAWTLAASSYEQYF.

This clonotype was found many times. The CDR3 protein is CASSAVKGEAKNIQYF. Written as DNA, the CDR3 is TGTGCCAGCAGCGCGGTAAAGGGAGAGGCCAAAAACATTCAGTACTTC. The chain couples TRBV7-8 to TRBJ2-4; a weak D match, TRBD2 (5 bases). V was clipped by 5 bases and J by 1 base, with 15 bases between them. The CDR3 loop spans 16 amino acids. Germline values: CDR1 SGHVS, CDR2 FQNEAQ.

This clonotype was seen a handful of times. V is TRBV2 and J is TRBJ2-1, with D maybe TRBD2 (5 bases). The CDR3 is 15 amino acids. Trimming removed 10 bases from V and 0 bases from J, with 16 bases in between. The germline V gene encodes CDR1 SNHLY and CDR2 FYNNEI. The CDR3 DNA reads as TGTGCCACCCGGCAGCGGTCGAGCTCCTACAATGAGCAGTTCTTC. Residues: CATRQRSSSYNEQFF.

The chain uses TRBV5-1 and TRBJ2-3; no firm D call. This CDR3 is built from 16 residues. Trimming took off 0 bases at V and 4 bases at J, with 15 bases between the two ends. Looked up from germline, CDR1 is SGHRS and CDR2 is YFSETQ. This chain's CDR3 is CASSLGVGPGADTQYF. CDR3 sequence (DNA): TGCGCCAGCAGCTTGGGTGTAGGGCCTGGCGCAGATACGCAGTATTTT.

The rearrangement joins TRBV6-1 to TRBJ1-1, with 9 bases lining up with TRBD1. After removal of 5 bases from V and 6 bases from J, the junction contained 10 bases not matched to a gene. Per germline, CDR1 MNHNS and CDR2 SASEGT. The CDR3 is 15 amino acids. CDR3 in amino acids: CASSRWDRDRSEAFF. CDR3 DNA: TGTGCCAGCAGTCGCTGGGACAGGGACAGGTCTGAAGCTTTCTTT.

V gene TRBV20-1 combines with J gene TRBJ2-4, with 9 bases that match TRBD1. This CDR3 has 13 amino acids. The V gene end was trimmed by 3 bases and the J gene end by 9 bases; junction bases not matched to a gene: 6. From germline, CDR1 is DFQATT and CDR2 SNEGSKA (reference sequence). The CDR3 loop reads CSASGGQGGIQYF. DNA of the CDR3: TGCAGTGCTAGTGGGGGACAGGGAGGCATTCAGTACTTC.

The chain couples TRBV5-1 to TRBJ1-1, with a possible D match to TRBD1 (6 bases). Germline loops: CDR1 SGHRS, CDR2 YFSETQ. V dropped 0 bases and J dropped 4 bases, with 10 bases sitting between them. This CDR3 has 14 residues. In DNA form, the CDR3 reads TGCGCCAGCAGCTTGGGGACAGTTCCCACTGAAGCTTTCTTT. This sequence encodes CASSLGTVPTEAFF.

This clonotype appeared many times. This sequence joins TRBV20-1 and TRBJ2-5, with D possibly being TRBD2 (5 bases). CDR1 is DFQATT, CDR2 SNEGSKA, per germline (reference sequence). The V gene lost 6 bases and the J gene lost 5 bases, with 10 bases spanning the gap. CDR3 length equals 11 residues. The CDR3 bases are TGCAGTGCCAGCTGGGAGGAGACCCAGTACTTC. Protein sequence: CSASWEETQYF.

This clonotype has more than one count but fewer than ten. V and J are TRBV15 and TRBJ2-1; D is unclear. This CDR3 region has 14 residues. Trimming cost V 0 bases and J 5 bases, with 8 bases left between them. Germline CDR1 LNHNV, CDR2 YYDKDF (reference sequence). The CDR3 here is CATSRDFSDNEQFF. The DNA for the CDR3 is TGTGCCACCAGCAGAGATTTCTCAGACAATGAGCAGTTCTTC.

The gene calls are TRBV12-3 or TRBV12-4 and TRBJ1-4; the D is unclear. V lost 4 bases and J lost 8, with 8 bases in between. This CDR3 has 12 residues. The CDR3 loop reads CASSWGGEKLFF. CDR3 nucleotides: TGTGCCAGCAGTTGGGGAGGGGAAAAACTGTTTTTT.

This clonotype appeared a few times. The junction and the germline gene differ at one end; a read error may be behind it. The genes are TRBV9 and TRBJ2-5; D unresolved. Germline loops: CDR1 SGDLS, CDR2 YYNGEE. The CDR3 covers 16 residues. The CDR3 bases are TGTGCCAGCAGCGTAAATGTAGAGGACGTCGAAGAGACCCATTACTTC. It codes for CASSVNVEDVEETHYF. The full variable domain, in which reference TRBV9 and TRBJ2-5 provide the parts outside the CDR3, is DSGVTQTPKHLITATGQRVTLRCSPRSGDLSVYWYQQSLDQGLQFLIQYYNGEERAKGNILERFSAQQFPDLHSELNLSSLELGDSALYFCASSVNVEDVEETHYFGPGTRLLVL.

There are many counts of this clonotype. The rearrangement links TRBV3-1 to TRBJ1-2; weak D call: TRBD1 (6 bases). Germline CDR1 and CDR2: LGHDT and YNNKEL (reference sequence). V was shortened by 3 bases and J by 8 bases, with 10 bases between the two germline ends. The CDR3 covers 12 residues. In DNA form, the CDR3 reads TGTGCCAGCAGCCATACAGGGATAGGCTACACCTTC. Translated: CASSHTGIGYTF.

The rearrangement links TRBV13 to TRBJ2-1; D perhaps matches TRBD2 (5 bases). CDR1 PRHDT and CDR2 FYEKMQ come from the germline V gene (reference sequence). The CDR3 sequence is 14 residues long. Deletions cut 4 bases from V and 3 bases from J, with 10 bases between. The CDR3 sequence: CASSSRTRYNEQFF. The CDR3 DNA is TGTGCCAGCAGCTCGCGGACTCGCTACAATGAGCAGTTCTTC.

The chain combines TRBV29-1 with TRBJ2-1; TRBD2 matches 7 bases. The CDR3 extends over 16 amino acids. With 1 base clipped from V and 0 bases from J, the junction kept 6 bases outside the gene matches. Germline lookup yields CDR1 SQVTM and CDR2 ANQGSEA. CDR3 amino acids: CSVEGLAESSYNEQFF. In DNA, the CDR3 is TGCAGCGTTGAAGGTCTAGCGGAAAGCTCCTACAATGAGCAGTTCTTC.